This T cell receptor beta chain was sequenced during a study of blood T cell repertoires in COVID-19. Repertoires were generated with immunoSEQ multiplex PCR, while TCRdb's copy carries only in-frame clones and drops some. This sample has a few hundred thousand clones, with about 80% found just once. This CDR3 has 14 amino acids. In germline, CDR1 is MNHEY, CDR2 SMNVEV (reference sequence). The V end was cut by 3 bases, the J end by 0 bases, with 6 bases between. The TCR comes from an older person with COVID-19, enrolled during active disease. Material for sequencing was peripheral blood. The J gene is TRBJ1-5, the V gene TRBV27; no definite D call. CDR3 loop: CASSFTDSNQPQHF. Written as DNA, the CDR3 is TGTGCCAGCAGTTTTACAGATAGCAATCAGCCCCAGCATTTT.